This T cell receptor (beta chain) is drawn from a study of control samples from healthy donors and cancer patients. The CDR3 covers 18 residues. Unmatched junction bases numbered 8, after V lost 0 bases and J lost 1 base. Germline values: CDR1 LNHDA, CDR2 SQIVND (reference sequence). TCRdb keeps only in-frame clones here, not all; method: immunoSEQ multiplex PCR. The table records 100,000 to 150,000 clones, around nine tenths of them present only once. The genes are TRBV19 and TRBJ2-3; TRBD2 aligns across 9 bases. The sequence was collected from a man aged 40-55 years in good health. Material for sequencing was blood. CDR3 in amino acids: CASSIDGSGGGGTDTQYF. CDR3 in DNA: TGTGCCAGTAGTATAGATGGTAGCGGCGGGGGGGGCACAGATACGCAGTATTTT.